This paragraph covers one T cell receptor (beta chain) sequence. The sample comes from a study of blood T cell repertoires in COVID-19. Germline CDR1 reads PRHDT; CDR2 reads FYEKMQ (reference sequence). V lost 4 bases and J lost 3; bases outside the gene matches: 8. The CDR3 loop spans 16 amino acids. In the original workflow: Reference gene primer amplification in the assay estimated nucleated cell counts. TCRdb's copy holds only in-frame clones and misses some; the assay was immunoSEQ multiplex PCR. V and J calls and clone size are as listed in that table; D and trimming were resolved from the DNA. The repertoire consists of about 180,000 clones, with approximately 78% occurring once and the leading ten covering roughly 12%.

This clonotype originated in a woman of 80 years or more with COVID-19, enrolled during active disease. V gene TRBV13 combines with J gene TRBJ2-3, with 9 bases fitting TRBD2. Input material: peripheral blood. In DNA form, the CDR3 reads TGTGCCAGCAGCTCCATAGCGGGAGTTACGACAGATACGCAGTATTTT. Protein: CASSSIAGVTTDTQYF.